This record looks at one T cell receptor beta chain sequence and its context. This clonotype has only one observation. Which antigen it targets is not known. One base away there is no much larger clone; base qualities are not given. To demonstrate the VDJtools post-analysis software, TCR beta repertoires were profiled from the peripheral blood of more than ten young patients with multiple sclerosis. The multiple sclerosis patients were children and adolescents between roughly 6 and 17 years of age. The data derive from a study of post-analysis software for immune sequencing data (dated by TCRdb to the mid-2010s). In the study overall: Relapsing-remitting, secondary progressive and progressive-relapsing multiple sclerosis were recorded as disease courses, and subtype annotation was lacking for some patients. Patient repertoires were compared against around twelve previously published healthy control repertoires from donors aged 6 to 25 years. A subset of samples was prepared in parallel using single-end sample barcoding, then pooled and co-amplified after Illumina adapter ligation.

The method behind the library was PCR. Data came from an Illumina HiSeq 2500. Unique molecular identifiers were incorporated into TCR beta cDNA libraries to reduce PCR and sequencing biases. Roughly 0.5 million cDNA molecules were obtained per 1 to 10 million input T cells, so each molecule approximated one T cell. The patient libraries were prepared and sequenced with the same protocol used for the earlier healthy control dataset. Within a given batch, samples were prepared together, multiplexed and sequenced on the same HiSeq lane. On the authors' methods: Raw barcoded reads were processed with MIGEC, and single-read molecular identifier groups were discarded before consensus assembly and CDR3 extraction. Clonotype tables were post-analysed with VDJtools, normalizing diversity by down-sampling all datasets to the smallest sample size. Repertoire overlap clustering matched CDR3 amino acid but not nucleotide sequences to correct batch-related cross-sample contamination. TCRdb reprocessed the public reads (quality trimming at Q25 with fastp, clone calling with MiXCR) and kept in-frame beta chains. Each entry is one CDR3 protein sequence, shown with its most common DNA and genes. TCRdb, not the authors, supplied the V and J calls. Present in this sample are approximately 440,000 distinct CDR3 sequences, around 40% of which were seen just once. Of the sample, 9.5% to 13% is held by the ten largest clones.

What the study reported, not specific to this receptor: When samples were clustered directly using the F measure, samples prepared in the same batch co-clustered strongly, which prompted a batch-effect correction. Compared with controls, multiple sclerosis patients had significantly lower normalized Chao1 diversity, a finding suggesting substantial peripheral T-cell clonal expansion. The control group was slightly older than the multiple sclerosis patient group.

The sample consisted of blood. The source is a girl under 18 with multiple sclerosis.

CDR3 loop: CASSFIGGGSSYNEQFF. Read as DNA, the sequence is TGTGCCAGCAGCTTTATTGGGGGCGGAAGCTCCTACAATGAGCAGTTCTTC. The sequence joins TRBV7-9 to TRBJ2-1; TRBD1 is perhaps the D gene, given 6 matching bases. Trimming costs V 3 bases and J 0 bases, and their ends lie 15 bases apart. Sequences SEHNR (CDR1) and FQNEAQ (CDR2) are obtained from the germline V gene (reference sequence). The CDR3, cysteine through phenylalanine, is 17 amino acids long. The kept DNA is CDR3 alone, 51 bases in frame from the first base.